The subject of this entry is one T cell receptor beta chain. In the authors' methods: Reference gene primers were amplified, and this amplification served to estimate nucleated cell counts. Sequenced by immunoSEQ multiplex PCR; TCRdb stores in-frame clones only, minus some. V, J and clone size derive from that table, while D and trimming were established from the DNA sequence. The data show about 74,000 clones, with about four fifths seen just once and 36% held by the top ten. The sample comes from a study of blood T cell repertoires in COVID-19. Study summary: The origin of the acute and convalescent COVID-19 samples was the United States, Italy and Spain. PBMCs, B-cell-depleted T cells, or T cells were the source of the cDNA or gDNA that made up the material.

The germline V and J ends were trimmed by 4 bases and 3 bases, with 17 bases remaining between them. The CDR3 covers 15 residues. CDR1 SGHKS and CDR2 YYEKEE come from the germline V gene (reference sequence). This TCR derives from a man between 65 and 85 years old with acute or convalescent COVID-19. Sequenced material: peripheral blood. The chain carries TRBV5-5 and TRBJ2-7, with D possibly being TRBD2 (5 bases). The CDR3 bases are TGTGCCAGCAGCGTTACAGTCAATCGGGGCTACGAGCAGTACTTC. Protein: CASSVTVNRGYEQYF. Based on the CDR3 plus reference TRBV5-5 and TRBJ2-7, the full variable domain is DAGVTQSPTHLIKTRGQQVTLRCSPISGHKSVSWYQQVLGQGPQFIFQYYEKEERGRGNFPDRFSARQFPNYSSELNVNALLLGDSALYLCASSVTVNRGYEQYFGPGTRLTVT.